The subject of this entry is one T cell receptor beta chain. This clonotype has at least ten counts. Its target antigen remains unknown. The record has no base qualities; no much larger clone is one base away. The data belong to a study of T cells in Graves' hyperthyroidism and ophthalmopathy (dated by TCRdb to between 2017 and 2020). In terms of the full investigation: Peripheral blood was sampled at the time of initial diagnosis, prior to any treatment. For training and testing, the 100 or so patients in the discovery cohort were randomly divided in a 7:3 ratio. After sampling, hyperthyroidism patients received methimazole starting at 30 mg daily, and ophthalmopathy patients received high-dose intravenous methylprednisolone. To identify distinguishing TCR V-J signatures, a discovery cohort of some 100 patients was used, comprising roughly 45 with Graves' ophthalmopathy and around 60 with stable Graves' hyperthyroidism. An independent validation cohort of 18 to 20 hyperthyroidism patients and approximately 15 patients who later progressed to ophthalmopathy tested prospective prediction of ophthalmopathy. In about 6 Graves' hyperthyroidism patients, the study also compared T-cell repertoires from thyroid tissue with T-cell repertoires from blood. The paper describes TCR Vbeta CDR3 sequencing of 130 to 150 peripheral blood samples, made up of about 40 ophthalmopathy patients, approximately 76 hyperthyroidism patients and 17 progressor patients. On the study overall, not on this receptor specifically: In validation, progression to ophthalmopathy was predicted by the model with 70.59% sensitivity and 72% to 80% specificity, a median of about 6.4 months before onset. Ophthalmopathy was separated from stable hyperthyroidism by a 13 V-J signature model, with around 90% sensitivity and 81% to 82% specificity obtained in cross-validation and 80%/75% obtained in testing. Sample size was not statistically predetermined, and investigators were not blinded to group allocation. Most expanded thyroid clonotypes (frequency above 0.001) were also detected in blood, suggesting blood repertoires may reflect thyroid immune responses.

Spanning cysteine to phenylalanine, the CDR3 consists of 15 amino acids. Only the CDR3 DNA stays, 45 bases, in frame from base 1. CDR1 MDHEN and CDR2 SYDVKM are derived from the germline V gene. The trim is 4 bases for V and 0 bases for J, with a gap of 10 bases between the germline ends. Graves' hyperthyroidism was defined as stable when no progression to ophthalmopathy occurred over 18 months of follow-up. The hyperthyroidism patients were between 18 and 65 years old and newly diagnosed, with a disease duration of less than 2 months. The study excluded patients with uncontrolled infections, other autoimmune diseases, pregnancy or lactation. Diagnoses relied on clinical symptoms, serum thyroxine and TRAb, thyroid ultrasound and orbital computed tomography. PBMCs were separated from 8 to 10 ml of fresh peripheral blood using Ficoll-Paque density gradient centrifugation. Total RNA was extracted using Trizol reagent, and RNA quality was assessed on an Agilent 2100 Bioanalyzer.

TCR beta CDR3 regions were amplified from RNA transcripts. A first-round RT-PCR of the TCR CDR3 used the HTBI primer set with the Qiagen OneStep RT-PCR kit. Libraries were constructed in a second round of multiplex PCR, after which size selection and purification were carried out. Sequencing of the libraries was done on an Illumina HiSeq2000 using paired-end 100 bp reads. In the paper's pipeline: SOAPnuke was used to process the raw data, removing reads that contained adapters or uncalled bases, had a mean Phred below 15, or lacked an exact match to the constant primer or identifier. High-quality paired reads were merged using COPE v1.2.5, and each unique nucleotide sequence was defined as a clonotype. MiTCR v1.1 was used to align the clonotypes against IMGT TRBV, TRBD and TRBJ reference segments. The analysis included only V-J combinations with a frequency above 0.0001, which together covered 99% to 99.2% of the repertoires. A TCS score was defined as the ratio between F50 (clonal expansion) and ExV (chaos), using BLOSUM62-based TCRdist between CDR3 peptides within each V-J. Welch's t-statistics and random forest reduced just over 500 V-J features to 13, which were used in a naive Bayes classifier (R e1071). The public reads were reanalyzed by TCRdb: fastp trimming at Q25, MiXCR alignment, in-frame beta chains only. Each record represents a unique CDR3 protein, reported with the most common genes and DNA among its rows. The authors' filters were not applied to this entry. Within this sample are about 400,000 distinct CDR3 sequences, with around 14% of them counted one time only. The ten top clones hold 32% of the sample.

The chain joins TRBV28 to TRBJ2-1; D gene: possibly TRBD1, on 6 matching bases. The source material was blood. The TCR sequence derives from a woman younger than 45 with Graves' hyperthyroidism. Read as DNA, the sequence is TGTGCCAGCAGTTACCCGGACAGCTCCTACAATGAGCAGTTCTTC. The encoded protein is CASSYPDSSYNEQFF.